This TCR beta chain stems from a study of blood T cell repertoires in COVID-19. Looking at the study overall: The study drew acute and convalescent COVID-19 samples from the United States, Italy and Spain. T cells, B-cell-depleted T cells, or PBMCs supplied cDNA or gDNA.

Study processing details: Using reference gene primer amplification, nucleated cell counts were estimated. Libraries were prepared by immunoSEQ multiplex PCR; TCRdb keeps only in-frame clonotypes and omits some of them. That table supplies the V and J calls and clone size; D and trimming were determined from the DNA. The data hold fewer than 350,000 clones, with about four fifths observed a single time. Looked up from germline, CDR1 is MNHNS and CDR2 is SASEGT. CDR3 length equals 16 residues. J was trimmed by 6 bases and V by 3 bases; bases with no gene match: 13. The chain carries TRBV6-1 and TRBJ2-5; 7 bases are shared with TRBD1. This receptor was identified in a woman aged 60-75 years with active or convalescent COVID-19. Sequenced material: peripheral blood. The CDR3 spells CASSDTPTGVWKTQYF. DNA for the CDR3: TGTGCCAGCAGTGATACCCCCACAGGGGTTTGGAAGACCCAGTACTTC.